One and the same sample provided the 21 T cell receptor beta chains below, sequenced in a study of T cell responses to AZD1222 COVID-19 vaccine. The data were produced by immunoSEQ multiplex PCR, yet TCRdb's version contains in-frame clones alone and is incomplete. The table lists 140,000 to 150,000 clones, over 85% of them singletons, with about 1.5% in the top ten. The sequenced sample was peripheral blood, obtained on day 0 of AZD1222 vaccination. The receptors were sampled from an adult in good health.

This clone was recorded once. The chain carries TRBV18 and TRBJ2-1; TRBD1 agrees at 9 bases. CDR3 length equals 15 residues. V shed 2 bases and J 4 bases; nucleotides not matched to a gene: 3. Germline V gene sequence: CDR1 KGHSH, CDR2 LQKENI. CDR3 nucleotides: TGTGCCAGCTCACCAGGGACAGGGACTTACAATGAGCAGTTCTTC. Protein product: CASSPGTGTYNEQFF.

The rearrangement joins TRBV6-6 to TRBJ2-5, with D uncertain. Trimming removed 5 bases at V and 5 bases at J, with 24 bases between. The CDR3 has 17 amino acids. Germline lookup yields CDR1 MNHNY and CDR2 SVGAGI (reference sequence). CDR3 bases: TGTGCCAGCAGTCGCCGAGTAATAGGACGGACGGAGGAGACCCAGTACTTC. Its protein product is CASSRRVIGRTEETQYF.

This clone was seen once. The V call is TRBV5-4, the J call TRBJ1-2, with a possible D match to TRBD1 (6 bases). This CDR3 comprises 13 residues. Trimming removed 5 bases from V and 2 bases from J, with 10 bases in between. Germline loops: CDR1 SGHNT, CDR2 YYREEE (reference sequence). DNA for the CDR3: TGTGCCAGCAGGTACAGGGAGAACTATGGCTACACCTTC. Residues: CASRYRENYGYTF. The variable domain in full, with the rest retrieved from reference TRBV5-4 and TRBJ1-2, is ETGVTQSPTHLIKTRGQQVTLRCSSQSGHNTVSWYQQALGQGPQFIFQYYREEENGRGNFPPRFSGLQFPNYSSELNVNALELDDSALYLCASRYRENYGYTFGSGTRLTVV.

V and J are TRBV28 and TRBJ2-2, with D perhaps matching TRBD1 (5 bases). Germline CDR1 reads MDHEN; CDR2 reads SYDVKM. The CDR3 length is 15 residues. Trimming shortened V by 5 bases and J by 1 base, and 11 bases separated the two germline ends. CDR3 sequence: CASSPRQLNTGELFF. Here the CDR3 DNA reads TGTGCCAGCAGTCCACGACAGTTGAACACCGGGGAGCTGTTTTTT.

V usage is TRBV28 and J usage is TRBJ2-7, with 7 positions matching TRBD2. J lost 2 bases, V lost 5 bases, and 9 bases had no gene match. Germline V lookup: CDR1 MDHEN, CDR2 SYDVKM. The CDR3 is made up of 15 amino acids. CDR3 nucleotide sequence: TGTGCCAGCAGTACTCCCGCTAGCGGTACCTACGAGCAGTACTTC. Protein product: CASSTPASGTYEQYF.

The rearrangement links TRBV27 to TRBJ1-5, with a possible D match to TRBD1 (6 bases). The CDR3 loop spans 17 amino acids. Trimming took off 8 bases at V and 0 bases at J, with 20 bases between the two ends. Germline V gene sequence: CDR1 MNHEY, CDR2 SMNVEV (reference sequence). The CDR3 is CASGKNRDINSNQPQHF. As DNA, the CDR3 is TGTGCCAGCGGGAAAAACCGGGACATAAATAGCAATCAGCCCCAGCATTTT.

V is TRBV6-5 and J is TRBJ2-7; 7 bases map to TRBD2. The CDR3 is 13 amino acids. Unmatched junction bases numbered 2, after V lost 4 bases and J lost 2 bases. Germline V gene sequence: CDR1 MNHEY, CDR2 SVGAGI. CDR3 protein: CASSSRGTYEQYF. CDR3 bases: TGTGCCAGCAGTTCGCGGGGGACCTACGAGCAGTACTTC.

This chain connects TRBV11-2 to TRBJ2-7, with TRBD2 as a possible D gene (6 bases). Germline V gives CDR1 SGHAT, CDR2 FQNNGV. This CDR3 region has 14 residues. V was clipped by 1 base and J by 4 bases, with 11 bases between them. The CDR3 DNA reads TGTGCCAGCAGCTTAGTCTCGGGAGATTACGAGCAGTACTTC. Amino acids: CASSLVSGDYEQYF.

This chain joins TRBV2 and TRBJ2-7, with D perhaps TRBD1 (5 bases). Between the trimmed V and J ends, which lost 7 bases and 0 bases, there was a span of 13 bases. The CDR3 has 14 residues. The germline gives CDR1 SNHLY, CDR2 FYNNEI. The CDR3 nucleotides read TGTGCCAGCAAGGGCAGGACAAGCTCCTACGAGCAGTACTTC. As protein: CASKGRTSSYEQYF.

This clone was recorded only once. This rearrangement joins TRBV4-1 to TRBJ2-7; 8 nucleotides line up with TRBD1. The CDR3 is 14 amino acids. Germline assignment: CDR1 MGHRA and CDR2 YSYEKL. V shed 4 bases and J 3 bases; nucleotides not matched to a gene: 5. For the CDR3, the DNA is TGCGCCAGCAGCCTCCGGACAGGGTTCTACGAGCAGTACTTC. It yields the protein CASSLRTGFYEQYF.

This clone was seen just once. This chain connects TRBV5-4 to TRBJ1-6; TRBD1 might be the D (6 bases). The length of the CDR3 is 15 residues. Germline V gives CDR1 SGHNT, CDR2 YYREEE (reference sequence). The ends were cut back, 0 bases at V and 6 bases at J, with 10 bases in the middle. CDR3 DNA: TGTGCCAGCAGCTTGGCGGGACACTCTAATTCACCCCTCCACTTT. Translating it yields CASSLAGHSNSPLHF.

The chain joins TRBV4-1 to TRBJ1-3; TRBD1 might be the D (6 bases). Trimming cost V 0 bases and J 2 bases, with 11 bases left between them. The CDR3 consists of 16 residues. CDR1 is MGHRA and CDR2 is YSYEKL in the germline V gene. This chain's CDR3 is CASSQDPGVAGNTIYF. The CDR3 DNA sequence: TGCGCCAGCAGCCAAGATCCAGGGGTGGCTGGAAACACCATATATTTT.

The J gene is TRBJ2-6, the V gene TRBV11-1; D is unresolved. CDR1 and CDR2 from the germline V gene are SGHAT and FQDESV (reference sequence). CDR3 length equals 13 residues. Trimming stripped 8 bases from V and 2 bases from J, with 7 bases between. The CDR3 DNA sequence: TGTGCCAGCGCGCACGCTGGGGCCAACGTCCTGACTTTC. It yields the protein CASAHAGANVLTF.

The J gene is TRBJ2-1, the V gene TRBV19; 11 bases are shared with TRBD2. J lost 9 bases, V lost 3 bases, and 7 bases had no gene match. The CDR3 contains 15 residues. CDR1 and CDR2 from the germline V gene are LNHDA and SQIVND (reference sequence). CDR3 nucleotides: TGTGCCAGTAGTATGGGAACTAGCGGGAGCGGTGAGCAGTTCTTC. Protein product: CASSMGTSGSGEQFF.

This clone was observed a handful of times. The sample carries other DNA sequences with the same CDR3. This sequence joins TRBV7-3 and TRBJ2-1; D ambiguous. The CDR3 runs 14 residues. Germline V gene lookup returns CDR1 SGHTA and CDR2 FQGTGA. V was pared by 5 bases and J by 0 bases, with 8 bases between. The CDR3 region has the DNA TGTGCCAGCAGCCCAACGAGCTCCTACAATGAGCAGTTCTTC. This codes for CASSPTSSYNEQFF.

The chain uses TRBV6-5 and TRBJ1-6; TRBD1 is a possible D gene (6 bases). The germline gives CDR1 MNHEY, CDR2 SVGAGI. The CDR3 consists of 14 residues. The V gene lost 11 bases and the J gene lost 9 bases, with 20 bases spanning the gap. In nucleotides, the CDR3 is TGTGCCGCCGGGGGGCAAACCCTAGGTTCACCCCTCCACTTT. It specifies CAAGGQTLGSPLHF.

Note on this clone: The sample has other DNA sequences that encode this CDR3 too. This rearrangement joins TRBV15 to TRBJ1-3, with a possible D match to TRBD1 (6 bases). V was clipped by 3 bases and J by 0 bases, with 9 bases between them. The CDR3 spans 15 residues. Germline V gene lookup returns CDR1 LNHNV and CDR2 YYDKDF (reference sequence). The CDR3 DNA sequence: TGTGCCACCAGCAGGGACAGAGTCTCTGGAAACACCATATATTTT. It encodes CATSRDRVSGNTIYF.

The chain has TRBV5-1 and TRBJ1-6, with 10 bases lining up with TRBD1. The CDR3 is 15 amino acids. Losses at the gene ends were 4 bases for V and 7 bases for J; bases not matched to a gene: 5. Germline loops: CDR1 SGHRS, CDR2 YFSETQ. The CDR3 is CASSPGQGVNSPLHF. The CDR3 nucleotides are TGCGCCAGCAGCCCCGGACAGGGGGTGAATTCACCCCTCCACTTT.

This sequence joins TRBV2 and TRBJ1-5; 7 bases are a match to TRBD1. Trimming removed 6 bases from V and 2 bases from J; junction bases left unmatched: 7. The CDR3 contains 15 residues. Germline lookup yields CDR1 SNHLY and CDR2 FYNNEI. CDR3 nucleotides: TGTGCCAGCAGGGCCGACAGGGTTGGCAATCAGCCCCAGCATTTT. Amino acids: CASRADRVGNQPQHF.

In this sample, this clone turned up once. This chain links TRBV6-5 with TRBJ1-1; D call uncertain. This CDR3 has 14 residues. Trimming pared 6 bases from V and 1 base from J, leaving 12 bases between. CDR1 is MNHEY and CDR2 is SVGAGI in the germline V gene. CDR3 nucleotides: TGTGCCAGCAGCCCCCCCCGCCGGAACACTGAAGCTTTCTTT. It yields the protein CASSPPRRNTEAFF.

The V call is TRBV27, the J call TRBJ1-1, with a possible D match to TRBD1 (6 bases). Germline-derived CDR1 and CDR2 are MNHEY and SMNVEV (reference sequence). Trimming removed 7 bases at V and 5 bases at J, with 11 bases between. CDR3 length equals 12 residues. CDR3 bases: TGTGCCAGCAAAATAGGGGGTACTGAAGCTTTCTTT. This codes for CASKIGGTEAFF.